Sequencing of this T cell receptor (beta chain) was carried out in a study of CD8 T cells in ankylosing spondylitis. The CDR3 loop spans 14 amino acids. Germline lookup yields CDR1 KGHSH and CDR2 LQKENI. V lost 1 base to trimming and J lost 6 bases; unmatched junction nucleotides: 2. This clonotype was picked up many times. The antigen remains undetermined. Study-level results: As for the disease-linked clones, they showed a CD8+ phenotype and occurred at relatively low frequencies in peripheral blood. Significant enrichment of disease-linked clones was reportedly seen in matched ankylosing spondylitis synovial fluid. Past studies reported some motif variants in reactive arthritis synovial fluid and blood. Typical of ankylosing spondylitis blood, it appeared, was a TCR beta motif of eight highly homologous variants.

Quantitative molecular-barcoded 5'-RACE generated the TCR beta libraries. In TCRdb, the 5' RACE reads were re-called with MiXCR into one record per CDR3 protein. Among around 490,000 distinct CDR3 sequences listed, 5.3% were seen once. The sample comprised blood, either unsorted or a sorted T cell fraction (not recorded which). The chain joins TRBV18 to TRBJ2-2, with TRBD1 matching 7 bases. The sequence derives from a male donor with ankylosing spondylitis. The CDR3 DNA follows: TGTGCCAGCTCACCACTCACAGGGGCCGGGGAGCTGTTTTTT. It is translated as CASSPLTGAGELFF.